This T cell receptor beta chain was sequenced for a study of T cells in Graves' hyperthyroidism and ophthalmopathy. This clonotype has at least ten counts. RNA transcripts yielded amplified TCR beta CDR3 regions. The primer set for the first-round RT-PCR of the TCR CDR3 was HTBI. TCRdb analysed the multiplex PCR reads with MiXCR anew, one entry per CDR3 protein. The sample lists fewer than 550,000 distinct CDR3 sequences, about 24% occurring once. This CDR3 is built from 14 residues. From germline, CDR1 is SGHRS and CDR2 YFSETQ. V shed 2 bases, J shed 3 bases, and the junction held 4 bases outside the gene matches.

The origin of this receptor is a woman aged 25 to 39 with Graves' ophthalmopathy. Specimen: blood. The chain has TRBV5-1 and TRBJ2-5; 7 nucleotides agree with TRBD1. The CDR3 sequence: CASSFDREEETQYF. The CDR3 nucleotides are TGCGCCAGCAGCTTTGACAGGGAAGAAGAGACCCAGTACTTC.